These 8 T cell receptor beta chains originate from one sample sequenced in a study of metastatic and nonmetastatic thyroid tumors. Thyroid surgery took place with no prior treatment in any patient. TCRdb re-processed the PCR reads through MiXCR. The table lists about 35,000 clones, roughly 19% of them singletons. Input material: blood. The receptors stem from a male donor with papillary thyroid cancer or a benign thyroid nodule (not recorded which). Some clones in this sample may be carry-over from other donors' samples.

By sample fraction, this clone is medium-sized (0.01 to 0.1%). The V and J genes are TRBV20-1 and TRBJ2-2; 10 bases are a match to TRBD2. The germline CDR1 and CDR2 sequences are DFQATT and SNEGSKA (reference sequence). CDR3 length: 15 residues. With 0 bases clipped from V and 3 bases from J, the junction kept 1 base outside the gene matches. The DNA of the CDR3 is TGCAGTGCTAGAGATGGACTAGCGGACACCGGGGAGCTGTTTTTT. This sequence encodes CSARDGLADTGELFF.

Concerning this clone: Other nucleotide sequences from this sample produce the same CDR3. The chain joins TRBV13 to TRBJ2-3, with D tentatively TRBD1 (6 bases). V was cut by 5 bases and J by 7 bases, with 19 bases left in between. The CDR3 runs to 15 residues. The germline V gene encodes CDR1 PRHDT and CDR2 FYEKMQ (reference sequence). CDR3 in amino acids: CASSPGVSRGYTQYF. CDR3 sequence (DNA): TGTGCCAGCAGCCCAGGGGTCTCAAGAGGATATACGCAGTATTTT.

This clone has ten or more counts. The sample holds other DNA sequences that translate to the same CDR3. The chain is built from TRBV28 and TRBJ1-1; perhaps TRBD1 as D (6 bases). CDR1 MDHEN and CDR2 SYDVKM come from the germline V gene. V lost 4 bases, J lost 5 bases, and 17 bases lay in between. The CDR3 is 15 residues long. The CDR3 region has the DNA TGTGCCAGCAGTTCGGACAGCCCCCAAGGGACTGAAGCTTTCTTT. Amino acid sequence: CASSSDSPQGTEAFF.

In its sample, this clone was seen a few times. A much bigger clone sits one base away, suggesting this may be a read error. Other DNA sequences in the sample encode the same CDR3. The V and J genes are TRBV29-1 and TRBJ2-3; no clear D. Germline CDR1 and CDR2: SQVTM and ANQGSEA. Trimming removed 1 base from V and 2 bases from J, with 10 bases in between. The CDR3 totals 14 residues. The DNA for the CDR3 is TGCAGCGTTGAAGGCGGTGGCGTCACAGATACGCAGTATTTT. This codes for CSVEGGGVTDTQYF.

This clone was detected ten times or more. The CDR3 DNA reads as TGTGCCAGCAGCCCGGGGGCCGTGCGTGGAAAACTGTTTTTT. This translates into CASSPGAVRGKLFF. The chain carries TRBV2 and TRBJ1-4, with a possible D match to TRBD1 (6 bases). Germline-derived CDR1 and CDR2 are SNHLY and FYNNEI. Between the trimmed V and J ends, which lost 6 bases and 10 bases, there was a span of 18 bases. The CDR3 contains 14 residues.

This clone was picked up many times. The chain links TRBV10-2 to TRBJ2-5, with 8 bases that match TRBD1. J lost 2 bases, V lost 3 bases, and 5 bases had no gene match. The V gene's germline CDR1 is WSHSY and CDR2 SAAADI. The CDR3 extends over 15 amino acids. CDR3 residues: CASSEGQGWQETQYF. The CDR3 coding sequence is TGCGCCAGCAGTGAAGGACAGGGTTGGCAAGAGACCCAGTACTTC.

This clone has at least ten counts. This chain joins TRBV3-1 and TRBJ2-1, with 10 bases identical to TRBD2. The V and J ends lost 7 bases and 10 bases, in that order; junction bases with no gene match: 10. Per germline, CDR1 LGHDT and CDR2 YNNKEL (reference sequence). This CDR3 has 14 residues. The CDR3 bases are TGTGCCAGCACCCCGACTAGCGGGTCCAGCGAGCAGTTCTTC. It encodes CASTPTSGSSEQFF.

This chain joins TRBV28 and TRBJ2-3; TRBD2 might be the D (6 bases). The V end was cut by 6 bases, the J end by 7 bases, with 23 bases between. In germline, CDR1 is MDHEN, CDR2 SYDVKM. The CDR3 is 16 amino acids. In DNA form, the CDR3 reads TGTGCCAGCAGATCGGCCGGACTATCGGAACGATATACGCAGTATTTT. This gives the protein CASRSAGLSERYTQYF.